Listed here are 15 T cell receptor beta chains from one sample, sequenced in a study of beta chain features in type 1 diabetes. As every portion of the isolated RNA was reverse transcribed, the sequencing read expressed TCRB transcripts. Data came from immunoSEQ multiplex PCR; TCRdb stores just in-frame clones and leaves some out. The profile covers under 900,000 clones, with about 17% appearing a single time and 0.023% taken by the ten largest. Sequenced sample: naive CD4+ T cells from blood. These receptor sequences come from a woman aged 18-29 years in good health.

The V call is TRBV10-3, the J call TRBJ2-7; tentative D call: TRBD1 (6 bases). This CDR3 region has 17 residues. From germline, CDR1 is ENHRY and CDR2 SYGVKD. V dropped 0 bases and J dropped 0 bases, with 15 bases sitting between them. The CDR3 nucleotides are TGTGCCATCAGTGAGTCGACAATGCAGGGGAGCTCCTACGAGCAGTACTTC. Translating it yields CAISESTMQGSSYEQYF.

This clone occurred a few times. The chain joins TRBV5-1 to TRBJ2-1; TRBD2 is a possible D gene (6 bases). Trimming shortened V by 4 bases and J by 4 bases, and 15 bases separated the two germline ends. In germline, CDR1 is SGHRS, CDR2 YFSETQ. The CDR3 covers 15 residues. CDR3 region: CASSLVAEGYNEQFF. In DNA, the CDR3 is TGCGCCAGCAGCCTAGTCGCGGAGGGATACAATGAGCAGTTCTTC.

The chain joins TRBV27 to TRBJ1-1, with no clear D. V was trimmed by 6 bases and J by 6 bases, leaving 20 bases between them. CDR1 is MNHEY and CDR2 is SMNVEV in the germline V gene (reference sequence). The CDR3 is 15 residues long. As DNA, the CDR3 is TGTGCCAGCAGCCGTTTACCCTCTATTCCCGCTGAAGCTTTCTTT. Translating it yields CASSRLPSIPAEAFF.

This clone was found a few times. J is TRBJ1-1 and V is TRBV6-6; D gene unclear. CDR3 size: 14 residues. The V end was cut by 1 base, the J end by 3 bases, with 9 bases between. Germline CDR1 and CDR2: MNHNY and SVGAGI (reference sequence). The DNA for the CDR3 is TGTGCCAGCAGTTACTTGGGCGTAGACACTGAAGCTTTCTTT. It codes for CASSYLGVDTEAFF.

V and J are TRBV9 and TRBJ2-3; 8 bases align to TRBD2. The CDR3 is made up of 14 amino acids. The trim removed 4 bases at V and 2 bases at J, leaving 3 bases unmatched. Germline-derived CDR1 and CDR2 are SGDLS and YYNGEE. The CDR3 spells CASSRGLATDTQYF. The CDR3 coding sequence is TGTGCCAGCAGCCGCGGACTAGCCACAGATACGCAGTATTTT.

V gene TRBV15 combines with J gene TRBJ2-7; TRBD2 might be the D (5 bases). The CDR3 runs 16 residues. CDR1 and CDR2 from the germline V gene are LNHNV and YYDKDF (reference sequence). The V end lost 0 bases, the J end lost 1 base, and 13 bases lay between the germline ends. CDR3 amino acids: CATSRDFGGGSYEQYF. The CDR3 DNA reads TGTGCCACCAGCAGAGATTTCGGAGGTGGTTCCTACGAGCAGTACTTC. The full variable domain, in which reference TRBV15 and TRBJ2-7 provide the parts outside the CDR3, is DAMVIQNPRYQVTQFGKPVTLSCSQTLNHNVMYWYQQKSSQAPKLLFHYYDKDFNNEADTPDNFQSRRPNTSFCFLDIRSPGLGDTAMYLCATSRDFGGGSYEQYFGPGTRLTVT.

This clone has a handful of counts. The chain combines TRBV15 with TRBJ2-5, with unresolved D. The DNA end favors TRBJ2-7, so the J call may be wrong. The CDR3 extends over 12 amino acids. Germline lookup yields CDR1 LNHNV and CDR2 YYDKDF (reference sequence). CDR3 bases: TGTGCCACCAGCAGAGATCCCTACGAGCAGTACTTC. Amino acids: CATSRDPYEQYF.

This clone was seen a handful of times. The rearrangement links TRBV27 to TRBJ1-2; 8 positions agree with TRBD1. The CDR3 has 14 residues. CDR1 and CDR2 (germline): MNHEY, SMNVEV (reference sequence). J was trimmed by 7 bases and V by 1 base; bases with no gene match: 5. CDR3 in amino acids: CASSLWGTGFGYTF. The CDR3 DNA reads TGTGCCAGCAGTTTATGGGGGACAGGTTTTGGCTACACCTTC.

This clone was seen a handful of times. The rearrangement links TRBV7-9 to TRBJ2-2, with 11 bases aligning to TRBD2. Germline V gives CDR1 SEHNR, CDR2 FQNEAQ (reference sequence). The CDR3 contains 16 residues. V lost 1 base and J lost 5; bases outside the gene matches: 3. CDR3 in amino acids: CASSLGLAGRTGELFF. CDR3 bases: TGTGCCAGCAGCTTAGGACTAGCGGGAAGGACCGGGGAGCTGTTTTTT.

This sequence joins TRBV28 and TRBJ1-2, with 7 positions matching TRBD1. Germline-derived CDR1 and CDR2 are MDHEN and SYDVKM. The CDR3 length is 15 residues. The V and J ends lost 2 bases and 5 bases, in that order; junction bases with no gene match: 8. The CDR3 protein is CASSLPDRPGYGYTF. The CDR3 nucleotides are TGTGCCAGCAGTTTACCGGACAGGCCGGGTTATGGCTACACCTTC.

There are a few counts of this clone. The chain is built from TRBV2 and TRBJ1-5; no reliable D call. V was trimmed by 8 bases and J by 0 bases, leaving 11 bases between them. The CDR3 has 14 residues. In germline, CDR1 is SNHLY, CDR2 FYNNEI. CDR3 in amino acids: CASASSNSNQPQHF. The CDR3 DNA sequence: TGTGCCAGCGCAAGTAGTAATAGCAATCAGCCCCAGCATTTT.

The CDR3 DNA is TGCGCCAGCAGCTTGACCGGGACAACCAACTATGGCTACACCTTC. Translated, it gives CASSLTGTTNYGYTF. The chain combines TRBV5-1 with TRBJ1-2; D possibly corresponds to TRBD1 (6 bases). The V gene's germline CDR1 is SGHRS and CDR2 YFSETQ. The V end was cut by 1 base, the J end by 2 bases, with 12 bases between. The CDR3 consists of 15 residues.

The chain employs TRBV10-3 and TRBJ2-5, with 10 bases identical to TRBD1. The ends lost 6 bases at V and 3 bases at J; junction bases unmatched: 7. Per the germline V gene, CDR1 is ENHRY and CDR2 is SYGVKD. There are 15 residues in the CDR3. CDR3 coding DNA: TGTGCCATCAGAGGCCATGGACAGGGGGAAGAGACCCAGTACTTC. Translated: CAIRGHGQGEETQYF.

This clone has just a few counts. The chain employs TRBV5-1 and TRBJ2-2; weak D call: TRBD2 (5 bases). V lost 4 bases and J 4 bases, leaving 11 bases between the germline ends. This CDR3 has 14 amino acids. Per the germline V gene, CDR1 is SGHRS and CDR2 is YFSETQ. CDR3 nucleotides: TGCGCCAGCAGCATACTAGGAGGCACCGGGGAGCTGTTTTTT. Protein product: CASSILGGTGELFF.

Only a few counts were recorded for this clone. The V and J genes are TRBV5-4 and TRBJ2-7; 8 positions match TRBD2. The CDR3 covers 16 residues. V trimming: 5 bases; J trimming: 0 bases; junction bases outside the gene matches: 10. Germline V lookup: CDR1 SGHNT, CDR2 YYREEE (reference sequence). The CDR3 nucleotides are TGTGCCAGCAGTGAAATTAGCGGGACCATCTCCTACGAGCAGTACTTC. Protein product: CASSEISGTISYEQYF.